The source of this T cell receptor beta chain is a study of long-term antiretroviral therapy in people with HIV. Broader study findings: The repertoire was dominated at all time points by clones expanded before ART.

The run of the v3.0 immunoSEQ assay was at survey level. The assay was immunoSEQ multiplex PCR, and TCRdb's table has in-frame clones only and misses some. Of more than 11,000 clones listed, approximately 80% are singletons. A note on this clone: The antigen is not known.

V lost 1 base to trimming and J lost 7 bases, with 16 bases between them. Germline V gene data show CDR1 as MDHEN and CDR2 as SYDVKM. CDR3 size: 15 residues. Every specimen held between about 0.85-10 million cryopreserved PBMC. These were thawed and washed before DNA extraction. The chain couples TRBV28 to TRBJ1-2; possibly TRBD1 for D (5 bases). The sequence was collected from a man aged 25-45 years with HIV. The material was unsorted PBMCs, obtained 0.4 years after starting antiretroviral therapy. CDR3 amino acids: CASSLSAGQRGGYTF. CDR3 coding DNA: TGTGCCAGCAGTTTATCGGCCGGCCAAAGGGGTGGCTACACCTTC.